This T cell receptor beta chain is drawn from a study of blood T cells in healthy people across ages. Combining a sample-barcoded 5' primer with a J-beta primer mix, a second PCR ran for about 6 to 11 cycles. TCRdb used MiXCR to reprocess the 5' RACE reads, holding one entry per CDR3 protein. The sample shows about 600,000 distinct CDR3 sequences, roughly 48% of them seen only once. CDR1 is SEHNR and CDR2 is FQNEAQ in the germline V gene (reference sequence). The CDR3 contains 14 residues. The sequence was collected from a man at least 80 years old in good health. The chain couples TRBV7-9 to TRBJ2-4; possibly TRBD1 for D (5 bases). The DNA end is a closer match to TRBJ2-7, so the J assignment may be wrong. What was sequenced was blood. Here the CDR3 DNA reads TGTGCCAGCAGCTTAGTGGGCAGGGACTACGAGCAGTACTTC. Translation: CASSLVGRDYEQYF.